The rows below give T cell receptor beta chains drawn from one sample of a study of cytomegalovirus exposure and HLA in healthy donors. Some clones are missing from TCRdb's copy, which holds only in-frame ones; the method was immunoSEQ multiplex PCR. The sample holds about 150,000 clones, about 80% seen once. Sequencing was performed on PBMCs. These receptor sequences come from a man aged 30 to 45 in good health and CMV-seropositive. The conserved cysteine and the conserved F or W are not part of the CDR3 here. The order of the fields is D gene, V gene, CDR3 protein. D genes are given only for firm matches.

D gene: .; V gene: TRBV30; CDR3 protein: AWNPGTNTEAF
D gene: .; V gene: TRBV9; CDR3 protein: ASSVGDSTAEEQF
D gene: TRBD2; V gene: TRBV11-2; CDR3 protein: ASTHSGSADTQY
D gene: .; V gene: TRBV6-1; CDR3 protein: ASSDETVRKQETQY
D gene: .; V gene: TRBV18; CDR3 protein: ASSDGGDQPQH
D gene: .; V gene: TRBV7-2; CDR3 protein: ASSLAELVETQY
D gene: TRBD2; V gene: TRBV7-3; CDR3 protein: ASKGLAGSNEQF
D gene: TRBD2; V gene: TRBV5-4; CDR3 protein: ASTIGAGGPGNEQF
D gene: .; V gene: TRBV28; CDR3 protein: ASSRLQGSDTQY
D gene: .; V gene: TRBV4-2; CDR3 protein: ASRALAYEQY
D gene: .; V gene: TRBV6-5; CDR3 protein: ASRLQRNTEAF
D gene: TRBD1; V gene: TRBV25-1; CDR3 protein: ASSAIGQGDNQPQH
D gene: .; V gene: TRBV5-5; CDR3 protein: ASSLFDSFYYEQY
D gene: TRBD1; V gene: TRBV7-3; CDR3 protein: ASSPTPGGGNGELF
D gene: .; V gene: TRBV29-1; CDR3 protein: SVERGHEQF
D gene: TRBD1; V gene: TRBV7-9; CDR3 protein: ASSPDRPGNTIY
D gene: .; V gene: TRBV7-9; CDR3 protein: ASSLDRVGPSYT
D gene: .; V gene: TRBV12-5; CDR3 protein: ASGLVSRGSYEQY
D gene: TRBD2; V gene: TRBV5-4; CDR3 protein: ASSSSAGGTDTQY
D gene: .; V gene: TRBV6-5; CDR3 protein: ASETGPFGHAQH
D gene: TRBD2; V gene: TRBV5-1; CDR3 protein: ASSLVVAGAYEQY
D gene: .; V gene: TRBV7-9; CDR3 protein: ASSSVQVTDTQY
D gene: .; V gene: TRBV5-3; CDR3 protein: ARNTQGWGNQPQH
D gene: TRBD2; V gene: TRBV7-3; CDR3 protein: ASSLNRRGDQETQY
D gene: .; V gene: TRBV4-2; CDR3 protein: ASSQAALVTDTQY
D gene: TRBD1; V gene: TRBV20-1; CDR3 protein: SAPNRGTQY
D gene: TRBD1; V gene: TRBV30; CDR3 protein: AWSAGQGNQPQH
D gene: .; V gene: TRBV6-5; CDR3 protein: ASSPDRNYEQY
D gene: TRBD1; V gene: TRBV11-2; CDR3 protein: ASSRGQIYEQY
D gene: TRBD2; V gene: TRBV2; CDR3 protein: ASRATSGSNEQF
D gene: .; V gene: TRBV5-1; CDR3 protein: ASSFGETQY
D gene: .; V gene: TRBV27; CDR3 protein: ASKGGKAHSYNEQF
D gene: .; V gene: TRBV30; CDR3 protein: AWSEARDSWGLNTEAF
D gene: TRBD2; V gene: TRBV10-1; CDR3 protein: ASSGAGGPTEELF
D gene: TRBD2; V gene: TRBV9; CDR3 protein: ASTGGSLDTQY
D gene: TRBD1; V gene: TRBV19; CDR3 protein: ASSKDRGVLNQPQH
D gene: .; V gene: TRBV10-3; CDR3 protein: AIKGTPDDSNTQY
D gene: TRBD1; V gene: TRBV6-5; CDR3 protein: ASSYWLETGGLGQY